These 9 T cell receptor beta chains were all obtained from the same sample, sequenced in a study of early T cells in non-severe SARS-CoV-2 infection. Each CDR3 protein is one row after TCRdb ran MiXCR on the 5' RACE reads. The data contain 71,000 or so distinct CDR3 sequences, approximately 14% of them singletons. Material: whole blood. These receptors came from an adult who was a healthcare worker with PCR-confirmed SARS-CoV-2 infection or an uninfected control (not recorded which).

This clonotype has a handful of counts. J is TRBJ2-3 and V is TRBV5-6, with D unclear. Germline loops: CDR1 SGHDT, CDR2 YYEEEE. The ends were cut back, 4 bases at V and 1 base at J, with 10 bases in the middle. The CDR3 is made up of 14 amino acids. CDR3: CASSRMIRTDTQYF. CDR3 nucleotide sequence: TGTGCCAGCAGCCGAATGATTCGCACAGATACGCAGTATTTT.

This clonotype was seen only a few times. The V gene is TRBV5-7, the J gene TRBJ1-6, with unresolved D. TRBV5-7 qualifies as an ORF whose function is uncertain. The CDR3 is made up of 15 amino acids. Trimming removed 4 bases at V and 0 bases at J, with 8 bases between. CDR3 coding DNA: TGTGCCAGCAGCGTAGGGAGCTCCTATAATTCACCCCTCCACTTT. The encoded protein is CASSVGSSYNSPLHF.

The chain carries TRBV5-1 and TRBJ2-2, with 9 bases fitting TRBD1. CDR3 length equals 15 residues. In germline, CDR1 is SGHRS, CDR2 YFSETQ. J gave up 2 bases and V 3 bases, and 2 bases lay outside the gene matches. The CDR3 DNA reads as TGCGCCAGCAGCTGGGACAGGGTAAACACCGGGGAGCTGTTTTTT. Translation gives CASSWDRVNTGELFF.

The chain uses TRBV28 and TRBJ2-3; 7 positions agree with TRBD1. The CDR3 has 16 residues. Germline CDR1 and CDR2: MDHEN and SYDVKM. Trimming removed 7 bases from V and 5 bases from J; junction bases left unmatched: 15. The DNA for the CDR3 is TGTGCCAGCACCCCGGTAGGGGACAGCCTTGGAGATACGCAGTATTTT. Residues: CASTPVGDSLGDTQYF.

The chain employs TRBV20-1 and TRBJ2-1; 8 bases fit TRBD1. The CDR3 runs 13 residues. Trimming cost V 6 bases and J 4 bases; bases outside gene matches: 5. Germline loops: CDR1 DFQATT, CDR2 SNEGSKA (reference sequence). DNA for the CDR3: TGCAGTGCCCAGACAGGGGAATACAATGAGCAGTTCTTC. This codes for CSAQTGEYNEQFF.

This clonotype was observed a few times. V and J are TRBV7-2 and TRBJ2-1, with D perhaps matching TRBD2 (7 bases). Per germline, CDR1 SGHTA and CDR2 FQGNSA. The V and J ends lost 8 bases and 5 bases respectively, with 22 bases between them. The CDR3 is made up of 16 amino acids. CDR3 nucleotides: TGTGCCAGCGCCTCTCCGAGGGGGGGTTTCGACAATGAGCAGTTCTTC. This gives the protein CASASPRGGFDNEQFF.

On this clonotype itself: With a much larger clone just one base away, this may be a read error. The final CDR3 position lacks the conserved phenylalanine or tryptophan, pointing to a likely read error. This chain's CDR3 is CASSPTRLAGSTDTQYL. In DNA form, the CDR3 reads TGTGCCAGCAGCCCGACCAGACTAGCGGGGAGCACAGATACGCAGTATTTG. The chain couples TRBV11-2 to TRBJ2-3; 11 nucleotides agree with TRBD2. The CDR3 totals 17 residues. From germline, CDR1 is SGHAT and CDR2 FQNNGV. V was clipped by 5 bases and J by 0 bases; unmatched bases: 7.

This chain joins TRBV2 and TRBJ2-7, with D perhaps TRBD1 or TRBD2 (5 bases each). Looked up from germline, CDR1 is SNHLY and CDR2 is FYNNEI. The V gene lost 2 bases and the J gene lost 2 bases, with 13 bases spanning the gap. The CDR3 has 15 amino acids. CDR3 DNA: TGTGCCAGCAGTGAAAATCCAGGGAGCGCCTACGAGCAGTACTTC. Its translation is CASSENPGSAYEQYF.

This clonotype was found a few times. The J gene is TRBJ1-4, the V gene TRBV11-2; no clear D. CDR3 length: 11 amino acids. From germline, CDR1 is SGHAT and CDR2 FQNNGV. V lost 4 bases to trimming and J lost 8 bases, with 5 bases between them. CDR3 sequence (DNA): TGTGCCAGCAGCTCATGGGAAAAACTGTTTTTT. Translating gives CASSSWEKLFF.